This entry concerns a single T cell receptor (beta chain). Sequenced by immunoSEQ multiplex PCR; TCRdb stores in-frame clones only, minus some. The sample has roughly 68,000 clones, 93% seen once. In germline, CDR1 is LGHNA, CDR2 YSLEER. This CDR3 comprises 13 residues. Trimming stripped 5 bases from V and 0 bases from J, with 8 bases between. This sequence was found in a man in his forties with rheumatoid arthritis. The chain employs TRBV4-3 and TRBJ2-7; no clear D. Sequenced: PBMCs. CDR3: CASSYGTSYEQYF. CDR3 DNA sequence: TGCGCCAGCAGCTATGGAACCTCCTACGAGCAGTACTTC.